These T cell receptor beta chains were read from a single sample in a study of T cells in Graves' hyperthyroidism and ophthalmopathy. TCRdb reprocessed the multiplex PCR reads via MiXCR and lists one record per CDR3 protein. The table lists 500,000 to 750,000 distinct CDR3 sequences, approximately 14% of them singletons. Sequenced input: blood. Every receptor here comes from a woman between 25 and 40 years old with Graves' hyperthyroidism. Each CDR3 is given with its conserved first and last residue. A D gene is named only where the DNA matches it firmly. Expanded clones are given a class, and other clones once, few, many or no size at all.

D gene: .; CDR3 length: 13; J gene: TRBJ1-1; V gene: TRBV28; clone size: many; CDR3 DNA: TGTGCCAGCACCAGGCGGAGGAACACTGAAGCTTTCTTT; CDR3 protein: CASTRRRNTEAFF
D gene: .; CDR3 length: 14; J gene: TRBJ2-2; V gene: TRBV19; clone size: .; CDR3 DNA: TGTGCCAGTAGTCCCTCCCAAGCGCGCGGGGAGCTGTTTTTT; CDR3 protein: CASSPSQARGELFF
D gene: .; CDR3 length: 14; J gene: TRBJ1-5; V gene: TRBV20-1; clone size: .; CDR3 DNA: TGCAGTGCTACGGACACCTATAGCAATCAGCCCCAGCATTTT; CDR3 protein: CSATDTYSNQPQHF
D gene: .; CDR3 length: 16; J gene: TRBJ2-2; V gene: TRBV15; clone size: .; CDR3 DNA: TGTGCCACCAGCAGCCGAACCAGGGCCGTAACCGGGGAGCTGTTTTTT; CDR3 protein: CATSSRTRAVTGELFF
D gene: .; CDR3 length: 13; J gene: TRBJ1-5; V gene: TRBV7-2; clone size: .; CDR3 DNA: TGTGCCAGCAGGAGCCTGGGCTATCAGCCCCAGCATTTT; CDR3 protein: CASRSLGYQPQHF
D gene: TRBD1; CDR3 length: 13; J gene: TRBJ2-1; V gene: TRBV7-8; clone size: .; CDR3 DNA: TGTGCCAGCCGGGACAGGGGGCGCCGGGAGCAGTTCTTC; CDR3 protein: CASRDRGRREQFF
D gene: .; CDR3 length: 14; J gene: TRBJ2-1; V gene: TRBV15; clone size: few; CDR3 DNA: TGTGCCACCAGCCGCGAGAGCTCCTACAATGAGCAGTTCTTC; CDR3 protein: CATSRESSYNEQFF
D gene: .; CDR3 length: 16; J gene: TRBJ1-4; V gene: TRBV9; clone size: .; CDR3 DNA: TGTGCCAGCAGCGAAAATAGGGGAGCAACTAATGAAAAACTGTTTTTT; CDR3 protein: CASSENRGATNEKLFF
D gene: .; CDR3 length: 13; J gene: TRBJ2-7; V gene: TRBV20-1; clone size: many; CDR3 DNA: TGCAGTGCTAGAGCGGGCGTGGACTACGAGCAGTACTTC; CDR3 protein: CSARAGVDYEQYF
D gene: .; CDR3 length: 12; J gene: TRBJ1-3; V gene: TRBV15; clone size: few; CDR3 DNA: TGTGCCACCAGCAGAGAAGGGGACACCATATATTTT; CDR3 protein: CATSREGDTIYF
D gene: TRBD2; CDR3 length: 14; J gene: TRBJ2-1; V gene: TRBV20-1; clone size: .; CDR3 DNA: TGCAGTGCTCAGACTAGCGGGGGCTTCAATGAGCAGTTCTTC; CDR3 protein: CSAQTSGGFNEQFF
D gene: .; CDR3 length: 14; J gene: TRBJ1-1; V gene: TRBV12-3/TRBV12-4; clone size: many; CDR3 DNA: TGTGCCAGCAGTTTGGACCGCTGGGGGACTGAAGCTTTCTTT; CDR3 protein: CASSLDRWGTEAFF
D gene: .; CDR3 length: 17; J gene: TRBJ2-2; V gene: TRBV6-6; clone size: many; CDR3 DNA: TGTGCCAGCAGTTACTCGACCTTCGGGCGGGACACCGGGGAGCTGTTTTTT; CDR3 protein: CASSYSTFGRDTGELFF
D gene: .; CDR3 length: 15; J gene: TRBJ2-5; V gene: TRBV7-9; clone size: few; CDR3 DNA: TGTGCCAGCAGCTTTGGACATCCGGTCGGGGAGACCCAGTACTTC; CDR3 protein: CASSFGHPVGETQYF
D gene: .; CDR3 length: 15; J gene: TRBJ2-5; V gene: TRBV3-1; clone size: many; CDR3 DNA: TGTGCCAGCAGCCCTCTCGTTCGGGTCGGGGAGACCCAGTACTTC; CDR3 protein: CASSPLVRVGETQYF
D gene: .; CDR3 length: 15; J gene: TRBJ2-1; V gene: TRBV6-2/TRBV6-3; clone size: .; CDR3 DNA: TGTGCCAGCAGTTATCTAGTTAGCTCCTACAATGAGCAGTTCTTC; CDR3 protein: CASSYLVSSYNEQFF
D gene: .; CDR3 length: 12; J gene: TRBJ1-4; V gene: TRBV7-9; clone size: few; CDR3 DNA: TGTGCCAGCAGCCGGGGCGGACAGAAACTGTTTTTT; CDR3 protein: CASSRGGQKLFF
D gene: .; CDR3 length: 13; J gene: TRBJ2-2; V gene: TRBV7-9; clone size: few; CDR3 DNA: TGTGCCAGCAGCTTAGAAGCCGCCGGGGAGCTGTTTTTT; CDR3 protein: CASSLEAAGELFF
D gene: TRBD1; CDR3 length: 12; J gene: TRBJ1-2; V gene: TRBV7-9; clone size: many; CDR3 DNA: TGTGCCAGCAGCTTACAGGGGGGTGGCTACACCTTC; CDR3 protein: CASSLQGGGYTF
D gene: TRBD1; CDR3 length: 15; J gene: TRBJ1-1; V gene: TRBV29-1; clone size: .; CDR3 DNA: TGCAGCGTTAAGTTTAACAGGGGGCCGGACACTGAAGCTTTCTTT; CDR3 protein: CSVKFNRGPDTEAFF
D gene: TRBD2; CDR3 length: 13; J gene: TRBJ2-3; V gene: TRBV2; clone size: many; CDR3 DNA: TGTGCCAGCAGGCCAGCGGGATCAGATACGCAGTATTTT; CDR3 protein: CASRPAGSDTQYF
D gene: .; CDR3 length: 14; J gene: TRBJ1-5; V gene: TRBV7-9; clone size: many; CDR3 DNA: TGTGCCAGCAGCTTAGGGGTCTCCAATCAGCCCCAGCATTTT; CDR3 protein: CASSLGVSNQPQHF
D gene: TRBD1; CDR3 length: 14; J gene: TRBJ2-1; V gene: TRBV20-1; clone size: many; CDR3 DNA: TGCAGTGCAAAGACAGGGGCAAATTACAATGAGCAGTTCTTC; CDR3 protein: CSAKTGANYNEQFF
D gene: TRBD2; CDR3 length: 15; J gene: TRBJ2-1; V gene: TRBV10-1; clone size: .; CDR3 DNA: TGCGCCAGCAGTGAGGAGACTAGCGGCTACAATGAGCAGTTCTTC; CDR3 protein: CASSEETSGYNEQFF
D gene: TRBD2; CDR3 length: 18; J gene: TRBJ2-3; V gene: TRBV19; clone size: few; CDR3 DNA: TGTGCCGACAAGGAGACTCGAAGCGGGAGCTACCGCACAGATACGCAGTATTTT; CDR3 protein: CADKETRSGSYRTDTQYF
D gene: TRBD1; CDR3 length: 15; J gene: TRBJ1-3; V gene: TRBV7-2; clone size: few; CDR3 DNA: TGTGCCAGCAGCTGGGTGACAGGGGCCGGAAACACCATATATTTT; CDR3 protein: CASSWVTGAGNTIYF
D gene: .; CDR3 length: 15; J gene: TRBJ2-7; V gene: TRBV7-2; clone size: many; CDR3 DNA: TGTGCCAGCAGCCCGCCGGCTGGGTCAGCCCACGAGCAGTACTTC; CDR3 protein: CASSPPAGSAHEQYF
D gene: .; CDR3 length: 13; J gene: TRBJ1-2; V gene: TRBV30; clone size: few; CDR3 DNA: TGTGCCTGGAGGAGAGGGGGAAGCTATGGCTACACCTTC; CDR3 protein: CAWRRGGSYGYTF
D gene: TRBD2; CDR3 length: 12; J gene: TRBJ2-7; V gene: TRBV27; clone size: many; CDR3 DNA: TGTGCCAGCGGGCTAGCGGGCTACGAGCAGTACTTC; CDR3 protein: CASGLAGYEQYF
D gene: TRBD1; CDR3 length: 14; J gene: TRBJ2-5; V gene: TRBV9; clone size: .; CDR3 DNA: TGTGCCAGCAGCGTAGGGGGGACAGGAGAGACCCAGTACTTC; CDR3 protein: CASSVGGTGETQYF
D gene: .; CDR3 length: 14; J gene: TRBJ2-7; V gene: TRBV27; clone size: .; CDR3 DNA: TGTGCCAGCAGTTTGGGAGGTTTACGCTACGAGCAGTACTTC; CDR3 protein: CASSLGGLRYEQYF
D gene: .; CDR3 length: 13; J gene: TRBJ2-1; V gene: TRBV6-5; clone size: many; CDR3 DNA: TGTGCCAGCAGTTACCAGTCCTACAATGAGCAGTTCTTC; CDR3 protein: CASSYQSYNEQFF
D gene: .; CDR3 length: 18; J gene: TRBJ2-1; V gene: TRBV14; clone size: .; CDR3 DNA: TGTGCCAGCAGCCAAGAGGCTCAATGGGTAATGATGGGTAATGAGCAGTTCTTC; CDR3 protein: CASSQEAQWVMMGNEQFF
D gene: .; CDR3 length: 14; J gene: TRBJ2-7; V gene: TRBV7-2; clone size: many; CDR3 DNA: TGTGCCAGCAGCCACCCCCAGGGTTCCTACGAGCAGTACTTC; CDR3 protein: CASSHPQGSYEQYF
D gene: .; CDR3 length: 16; J gene: TRBJ2-3; V gene: TRBV15; clone size: few; CDR3 DNA: TGTGCCACCAGCAGAGATGAAGCAGTCTCGACAGATACGCAGTATTTT; CDR3 protein: CATSRDEAVSTDTQYF
D gene: .; CDR3 length: 11; J gene: TRBJ2-5; V gene: TRBV20-1; clone size: many; CDR3 DNA: TGCAGTGGCGTAGGGAAAGAGACCCAGTACTTC; CDR3 protein: CSGVGKETQYF
D gene: .; CDR3 length: 15; J gene: TRBJ2-3; V gene: TRBV20-1; clone size: many; CDR3 DNA: TGCAGTGCTAGAAGAGTAGCGCCTAGCACAGATACGCAGTATTTT; CDR3 protein: CSARRVAPSTDTQYF
D gene: TRBD1; CDR3 length: 16; J gene: TRBJ2-3; V gene: TRBV20-1; clone size: .; CDR3 DNA: TGCAGTGCTCCCGTAGGGGGCGGGCATGCCCCAGATACGCAGTATTTT; CDR3 protein: CSAPVGGGHAPDTQYF
D gene: TRBD1; CDR3 length: 14; J gene: TRBJ2-7; V gene: TRBV25-1; clone size: .; CDR3 DNA: TGTGCCAGCCGTGGACCGGACAGGGCGTACGAGCAGTACTTC; CDR3 protein: CASRGPDRAYEQYF
D gene: TRBD2; CDR3 length: 21; J gene: TRBJ2-3; V gene: TRBV30; clone size: few; CDR3 DNA: TGTGCCTGGAGTTCAAGGGGGACTAGCGGGATTTCTGTAGTAAAGACAGATACGCAGTATTTT; CDR3 protein: CAWSSRGTSGISVVKTDTQYF
D gene: .; CDR3 length: 14; J gene: TRBJ2-7; V gene: TRBV6-2/TRBV6-3; clone size: few; CDR3 DNA: TGTGCCAGCAGTTATGGTGGGCCCGACTACGAGCAGTACTTC; CDR3 protein: CASSYGGPDYEQYF
D gene: .; CDR3 length: 15; J gene: TRBJ2-6; V gene: TRBV5-6; clone size: few; CDR3 DNA: TGTGCCAGCAGCTTCACAGGGACTGGGGCCAACGTCCTGACTTTC; CDR3 protein: CASSFTGTGANVLTF
D gene: .; CDR3 length: 15; J gene: TRBJ2-3; V gene: TRBV13; clone size: many; CDR3 DNA: TGTGCCAGCAGCGTCGCGGGGCCTAGCACAGATACGCAGTATTTT; CDR3 protein: CASSVAGPSTDTQYF
D gene: .; CDR3 length: 17; J gene: TRBJ1-4; V gene: TRBV7-9; clone size: .; CDR3 DNA: TGTGCCAGCAGCTTATATGGGGTGCAGGGTCTAAATGAAAAACTGTTTTTT; CDR3 protein: CASSLYGVQGLNEKLFF
D gene: .; CDR3 length: 15; J gene: TRBJ1-5; V gene: TRBV7-2; clone size: many; CDR3 DNA: TGTGCCAGCAGCTTAGGGGCCTCACGGAATCAGCCCCAGCATTTT; CDR3 protein: CASSLGASRNQPQHF
D gene: .; CDR3 length: 15; J gene: TRBJ2-3; V gene: TRBV4-1; clone size: few; CDR3 DNA: TGCGCCAGCAGCCAAGCCGGGACGTCCGCAGATACGCAGTATTTT; CDR3 protein: CASSQAGTSADTQYF
D gene: .; CDR3 length: 14; J gene: TRBJ2-7; V gene: TRBV6-5; clone size: few; CDR3 DNA: TGTGCCAGCAGTTTCCATAGTACTACCTACGAGCAGTACTTC; CDR3 protein: CASSFHSTTYEQYF
D gene: .; CDR3 length: 16; J gene: TRBJ2-2; V gene: TRBV6-1; clone size: .; CDR3 DNA: TGTGCCAGCAGTGAACTCGGACGAGGGAACACCGGGGAGCTGTTTTTT; CDR3 protein: CASSELGRGNTGELFF
D gene: .; CDR3 length: 15; J gene: TRBJ1-1; V gene: TRBV15; clone size: few; CDR3 DNA: TGTGCCACCAGACAAACCTTTCGACCGGACACTGAAGCTTTCTTT; CDR3 protein: CATRQTFRPDTEAFF
D gene: TRBD1; CDR3 length: 17; J gene: TRBJ2-7; V gene: TRBV7-9; clone size: .; CDR3 DNA: TGTGCCAGCAGCTTACCCCCAGTGGGACAGGGGCGGTACGAGCAGTACTTC; CDR3 protein: CASSLPPVGQGRYEQYF
D gene: .; CDR3 length: 14; J gene: TRBJ1-1; V gene: TRBV15; clone size: many; CDR3 DNA: TGTGCCACCAGCAGAGACACCGCGAACACTGAAGCTTTCTTT; CDR3 protein: CATSRDTANTEAFF
D gene: .; CDR3 length: 12; J gene: TRBJ2-3; V gene: TRBV27; clone size: many; CDR3 DNA: TGTGCCAGCAGCGCAGGGGGAGGTACGCAGTATTTT; CDR3 protein: CASSAGGGTQYF
D gene: TRBD1; CDR3 length: 15; J gene: TRBJ2-1; V gene: TRBV7-2; clone size: many; CDR3 DNA: TGTGCCAGCAGCTCGGGACAGGGGGCATACAATGAGCAGTTCTTC; CDR3 protein: CASSSGQGAYNEQFF
D gene: .; CDR3 length: 18; J gene: TRBJ1-5; V gene: TRBV15; clone size: .; CDR3 DNA: TGTGCCACCAGCAGAGACCCCCCGTCAGGGGTTAGCAATCAGCCCCAGCATTTT; CDR3 protein: CATSRDPPSGVSNQPQHF
D gene: .; CDR3 length: 15; J gene: TRBJ1-4; V gene: TRBV28; clone size: .; CDR3 DNA: TGTGCCAGCAGTCCCGCGGGGACGGGGGGCGAAAAACTGTTTTTT; CDR3 protein: CASSPAGTGGEKLFF
D gene: TRBD2; CDR3 length: 16; J gene: TRBJ2-3; V gene: TRBV28; clone size: .; CDR3 DNA: TGTGCCAGCAGACTCACACTAGCGGAAATGGGAGATACGCAGTATTTT; CDR3 protein: CASRLTLAEMGDTQYF
D gene: .; CDR3 length: 13; J gene: TRBJ2-1; V gene: TRBV29-1; clone size: .; CDR3 DNA: TGCAGCGTTGGTCCCGCGGCCTACAATGAGCAGTTCTTC; CDR3 protein: CSVGPAAYNEQFF
D gene: .; CDR3 length: 15; J gene: TRBJ2-1; V gene: TRBV20-1; clone size: many; CDR3 DNA: TGCAGTGCTAGTACAGCGGAGCCCACCTTACAGGGGCAGTTCTTC; CDR3 protein: CSASTAEPTLQGQFF
D gene: .; CDR3 length: 12; J gene: TRBJ2-1; V gene: TRBV20-1; clone size: few; CDR3 DNA: TGCAGTGCTAGCGGGATCAGGAATGAGCAGTTCTTC; CDR3 protein: CSASGIRNEQFF
D gene: TRBD2; CDR3 length: 17; J gene: TRBJ2-1; V gene: TRBV7-6; clone size: many; CDR3 DNA: TGTGCCAGCAGCTCACGACCAAGGACTAGCGGGAGTCATGAGCAGTTCTTC; CDR3 protein: CASSSRPRTSGSHEQFF